The 26 T cell receptor beta chains listed next were all sequenced from one sample in a study of T cell responses to AZD1222 COVID-19 vaccine. The repertoire was sequenced with immunoSEQ multiplex PCR; TCRdb's copy has only in-frame clones and lacks some. This table has about 130,000 clones, roughly 94% appearing once. Sequencing was performed on peripheral blood, taken on day 0 of AZD1222 vaccination. These receptors were obtained from an adult in good health.

The chain recombines TRBV7-2 with TRBJ1-3; D possibly corresponds to TRBD1 (6 bases). The CDR3 loop spans 14 amino acids. The germline V gene has CDR1 SGHTA and CDR2 FQGNSA. Trimming removed 4 bases from V and 5 bases from J, with 12 bases in between. DNA of the CDR3: TGTGCCAGCAGCTCAGGGACACTTCGAAACACCATATATTTT. Translated: CASSSGTLRNTIYF.

This chain connects TRBV24-1 to TRBJ2-3; 9 bases align to TRBD1. After removal of 1 base from V and 2 bases from J, the junction contained 6 bases not matched to a gene. The CDR3 contains 17 residues. Germline V CDR1 and CDR2: KGHDR, SFDVKD. CDR3 nucleotides: TGTGCCACCAGTGATTTAGGGACAGGGAGGTCCACAGATACGCAGTATTTT. Encoded protein: CATSDLGTGRSTDTQYF.

The chain links TRBV10-3 to TRBJ2-5; no reliable D call. Trimming left V 3 bases short and J 2 bases short, with 7 bases between. CDR3 length: 13 amino acids. The germline gives CDR1 ENHRY, CDR2 SYGVKD. The CDR3 is CAISEGPQETQYF. CDR3 nucleotides: TGTGCCATCAGTGAAGGACCTCAAGAGACCCAGTACTTC.

The V and J genes are TRBV2 and TRBJ2-2; no reliable D call. There are 13 residues in the CDR3. The V end was cut by 4 bases, the J end by 1 base, with 4 bases between. Germline-derived CDR1 and CDR2 are SNHLY and FYNNEI. The CDR3 DNA sequence: TGTGCCAGCAGTGTCCTGAACACCGGGGAGCTGTTTTTT. Protein sequence: CASSVLNTGELFF.

This chain joins TRBV4-2 and TRBJ2-7; TRBD1 agrees at 10 bases. Germline loops: CDR1 LGHNA, CDR2 YNFKEQ. The CDR3 is 15 residues long. Trimming took 5 bases from V and 4 from J; bases not matched to a gene: 8. Here the CDR3 reads CASSNPGQGSYEQYF. CDR3 nucleotide sequence: TGTGCCAGCAGCAACCCGGGACAGGGGTCGTACGAGCAGTACTTC.

The chain recombines TRBV7-9 with TRBJ2-2; D is tentatively TRBD1 or TRBD2 (5 bases each). V lost 7 bases, J lost 1 base, and 16 bases lay in between. Germline values: CDR1 SEHNR, CDR2 FQNEAQ (reference sequence). The CDR3 is 16 amino acids. DNA for the CDR3: TGTGCCAGCACCCCTTTAGGTGGGGGGAACACCGGGGAGCTGTTTTTT. This gives the protein CASTPLGGGNTGELFF. The full variable domain, completed using reference TRBV7-9 and TRBJ2-2, is DTGVSQNPRHKITKRGQNVTFRCDPISEHNRLYWYRQTLGQGPEFLTYFQNEAQLEKSRLLSDRFSAERPKGSFSTLEIQRTEQGDSAMYLCASTPLGGGNTGELFFGEGSRLTVL.

The V call is TRBV4-1, the J call TRBJ2-7, with 8 bases fitting TRBD1. Looked up from germline, CDR1 is MGHRA and CDR2 is YSYEKL. V lost 4 bases, J lost 7 bases, and 12 bases stayed unmatched. The CDR3 is 15 residues long. As DNA, the CDR3 is TGCGCCAGCAGCCCCCGACAGGGGTATAGTCGGGAGCAGTACTTC. As protein: CASSPRQGYSREQYF.

The rearrangement joins TRBV11-3 to TRBJ2-1; D possibly uses TRBD1 or TRBD2 (5 bases each). Trimming cost V 5 bases and J 6 bases, with 11 bases left between them. CDR1 is SGHNT and CDR2 is YENEEA in the germline V gene. The CDR3 totals 13 residues. The CDR3 sequence: CASSPGRINEQFF. In DNA form, the CDR3 reads TGTGCCAGCAGCCCGGGACGGATCAATGAGCAGTTCTTC.

CDR3 DNA sequence: TGTGCCAGCAGCTTTAGCGGGGGGGCCGGCAATGAGCAGTTCTTC. Encoded protein: CASSFSGGAGNEQFF. The J gene is TRBJ2-1, the V gene TRBV7-3; 11 bases are shared with TRBD2. This CDR3 region has 15 residues. With 3 bases clipped from V and 6 bases from J, the junction kept 4 bases outside the gene matches. In germline, CDR1 is SGHTA, CDR2 FQGTGA.

The V call is TRBV5-1, the J call TRBJ2-1; D remains unclear. CDR3 size: 14 residues. V lost 0 bases and J lost 0, with 4 bases in between. Germline V gene data show CDR1 as SGHRS and CDR2 as YFSETQ. This CDR3 reads CASSLEGSYNEQFF. CDR3 nucleotide sequence: TGCGCCAGCAGCTTGGAGGGCTCCTACAATGAGCAGTTCTTC.

V gene TRBV27 combines with J gene TRBJ2-3; 7 bases fit TRBD2. V was clipped by 2 bases and J by 5 bases; unmatched bases: 4. This CDR3 contains 14 residues. The germline CDR1 and CDR2 sequences are MNHEY and SMNVEV (reference sequence). The CDR3 sequence: CASSLGTIEDTQYF. As DNA, the CDR3 is TGTGCCAGCAGTTTAGGGACTATAGAAGATACGCAGTATTTT.

The chain has TRBV4-2 and TRBJ1-5, with D possibly being TRBD1 (6 bases). This CDR3 comprises 16 residues. V dropped 1 base and J dropped 0 bases, with 10 bases sitting between them. Germline V gene sequence: CDR1 LGHNA, CDR2 YNFKEQ. The CDR3 DNA sequence: TGTGCCAGCAGCCAAGTAGGGGGGGATAGCAATCAGCCCCAGCATTTT. Its protein is CASSQVGGDSNQPQHF.

This chain joins TRBV4-2 and TRBJ1-5, with 8 bases lining up with TRBD1. The germline gives CDR1 LGHNA, CDR2 YNFKEQ. The ends lost 0 bases at V and 6 bases at J; junction bases unmatched: 7. The CDR3 has 16 residues. The CDR3 DNA reads TGTGCCAGCAGCCAAGATATGGCAGGGGGCTCTCAGCCCCAGCATTTT. It encodes CASSQDMAGGSQPQHF.

The gene calls are TRBV7-8 and TRBJ1-1; D is perhaps TRBD1 (5 bases). Germline values: CDR1 SGHVS, CDR2 FQNEAQ. The CDR3 spans 14 residues. The V end was cut by 1 base, the J end by 1 base, with 7 bases between. CDR3 bases: TGTGCCAGCAGCTTAGGGGGACGGAACACTGAAGCTTTCTTT. Translated: CASSLGGRNTEAFF.

J is TRBJ2-3 and V is TRBV27, with 10 bases aligning to TRBD2. V dropped 5 bases and J dropped 5; count of bases not matched to a gene: 4. The CDR3 length is 14 residues. CDR1 is MNHEY and CDR2 is SMNVEV in the germline V gene (reference sequence). CDR3 nucleotide sequence: TGTGCCAGCAGTACCCTAGCGGGGGAAGATACGCAGTATTTT. Its translation is CASSTLAGEDTQYF.

This chain uses TRBV6-2 or TRBV6-3 with TRBJ2-3, with D hard to call. The ends were cut back, 0 bases at V and 5 bases at J, with 3 bases in the middle. CDR1 MNHEY and CDR2 SVGEGT come from the germline V gene. The CDR3 consists of 12 residues. Here the CDR3 DNA reads TGTGCCAGCAGTTACTCCAGAGATACGCAGTATTTT. This sequence encodes CASSYSRDTQYF.

The V gene is TRBV15, the J gene TRBJ2-3; 9 bases line up with TRBD1. In germline, CDR1 is LNHNV, CDR2 YYDKDF (reference sequence). The CDR3 runs to 15 residues. Trimming removed 2 bases from V and 4 bases from J; junction bases left unmatched: 4. CDR3 sequence: CATSRRDRASDTQYF. CDR3 nucleotide sequence: TGTGCCACCAGCAGACGGGACAGGGCGTCAGATACGCAGTATTTT.

This chain joins TRBV9 and TRBJ2-5; D is uncertain. The ends were cut back, 4 bases at V and 3 bases at J, with 4 bases in the middle. The CDR3 covers 11 residues. Looked up from germline, CDR1 is SGDLS and CDR2 is YYNGEE. The CDR3 reads CASSFEETQYF. The CDR3 DNA follows: TGTGCCAGCAGCTTCGAAGAGACCCAGTACTTC.

V is TRBV9 and J is TRBJ2-1; the match to TRBD1 covers 7 bases. The CDR3 totals 16 residues. Unmatched junction bases numbered 3, after V lost 0 bases and J lost 0 bases. The V gene's germline CDR1 is SGDLS and CDR2 YYNGEE. The CDR3 is CASSVAQGSSYNEQFF. CDR3 DNA sequence: TGTGCCAGCAGCGTAGCACAGGGGAGCTCCTACAATGAGCAGTTCTTC.

The chain is built from TRBV7-2 and TRBJ2-1; 8 bases agree with TRBD2. Germline trimming cut 1 base from V and 5 bases from J; bases unmatched to any gene: 7. This CDR3 has 16 residues. Germline V gene data show CDR1 as SGHTA and CDR2 as FQGNSA. The CDR3 loop reads CASSLDATSAHNEQFF. The CDR3 DNA is TGTGCCAGCAGCTTAGACGCGACTAGCGCCCACAATGAGCAGTTCTTC.

V is TRBV3-1 (or the pseudogene TRBV3-2) and J is TRBJ1-2; tentatively, D is TRBD1 (5 bases). Germline values: CDR1 LGHDT, CDR2 YNNKEL (reference sequence). V dropped 3 bases and J dropped 8 bases, with 16 bases sitting between them. CDR3 length: 14 amino acids. The CDR3 bases are TGTGCCAGCAGCCAGTCGGGGTTCAGGGAAGGCTACACCTTC. It specifies CASSQSGFREGYTF.

The chain carries TRBV25-1 and TRBJ2-7; a possible D gene is TRBD1 (5 bases). Between the trimmed V and J ends, which lost 6 bases and 5 bases, there was a span of 8 bases. The CDR3 is 11 residues long. Looked up from germline, CDR1 is MGHDK and CDR2 is SYGVNS. In nucleotides, the CDR3 is TGTGCCAGCAGGGGGCGGCACGAGCAGTACTTC. This encodes CASRGRHEQYF.

V gene TRBV6-5 combines with J gene TRBJ2-5, with TRBD1 matching over 7 bases. Germline values: CDR1 MNHEY, CDR2 SVGAGI. After removal of 0 bases from V and 2 bases from J, the junction contained 6 bases not matched to a gene. The CDR3 is made up of 16 amino acids. The CDR3 DNA sequence: TGTGCCAGCAGTTACTCGATGACAGGGTGGCAAGAGACCCAGTACTTC. This encodes CASSYSMTGWQETQYF.

As regards this clone: This CDR3 is also generated by other DNA sequences in the sample. The J gene is TRBJ1-1, the V gene TRBV18; a weak D match, TRBD1 (5 bases). V was clipped by 2 bases and J by 1 base, with 5 bases between them. Germline V gene lookup returns CDR1 KGHSH and CDR2 LQKENI. The CDR3 runs 13 residues. CDR3 sequence (DNA): TGTGCCAGCTCACCAACAGGGAACACTGAAGCTTTCTTT. This gives the protein CASSPTGNTEAFF.

The CDR3: CASSKQTDANYGYTF. Written as DNA, the CDR3 is TGTGCCAGCAGTAAACAGACGGACGCTAACTATGGCTACACCTTC. The chain joins TRBV6-2 or TRBV6-3 to TRBJ1-2; D remains unclear. The CDR3 totals 15 residues. From germline, CDR1 is MNHEY and CDR2 SVGEGT. Trimming stripped 5 bases from V and 0 bases from J, with 13 bases between.

The genes are TRBV4-2 and TRBJ2-6, with D perhaps given as TRBD1 or TRBD2 (5 bases each). The CDR3 is made up of 18 amino acids. Germline lookup yields CDR1 LGHNA and CDR2 YNFKEQ. V lost 0 bases and J 2 bases, leaving 14 bases between the germline ends. The CDR3 nucleotides read TGTGCCAGCAGCCAAGATCCTGGGGGACCTGCTGGGGCCAACGTCCTGACTTTC. It translates to CASSQDPGGPAGANVLTF.